The T cell receptor (beta chain) under discussion was sequenced for a study of T cells in Graves' hyperthyroidism and ophthalmopathy. Germline V lookup: CDR1 LGHNT, CDR2 FRNRAP. CDR3 length: 12 amino acids. The germline V and J ends were trimmed by 3 bases and 8 bases, with 8 bases remaining between them. RNA transcripts were the template for amplifying TCR beta CDR3 regions. HTBI primers drove first-round RT-PCR of the TCR CDR3. Each CDR3 protein gets one entry after TCRdb re-called the multiplex PCR reads with MiXCR. Among roughly 570,000 distinct CDR3 sequences listed, approximately 15% were seen once. In patients aged 18 to 65, hyperthyroidism was newly diagnosed, with duration under 2 months. Pregnant or lactating patients were excluded, as were those with uncontrolled infection or other autoimmune disease. Clinicians diagnosed patients from clinical symptoms, serum thyroxine and TRAb, thyroid ultrasound and orbital computed tomography.

Regarding the study as a whole: Blood also carried most thyroid clonotypes expanded above 0.001.

This clonotype was observed many times. Antigen: not known. The rearrangement uses TRBV12-5 and TRBJ2-1, with D unclear. The sequence came from a woman aged 25 to 39 with Graves' hyperthyroidism. Source material: blood. The CDR3 region has the DNA TGTGCTAGTGGTTTTCCTAGAGATGAGCAGTTCTTC. Its translation is CASGFPRDEQFF.